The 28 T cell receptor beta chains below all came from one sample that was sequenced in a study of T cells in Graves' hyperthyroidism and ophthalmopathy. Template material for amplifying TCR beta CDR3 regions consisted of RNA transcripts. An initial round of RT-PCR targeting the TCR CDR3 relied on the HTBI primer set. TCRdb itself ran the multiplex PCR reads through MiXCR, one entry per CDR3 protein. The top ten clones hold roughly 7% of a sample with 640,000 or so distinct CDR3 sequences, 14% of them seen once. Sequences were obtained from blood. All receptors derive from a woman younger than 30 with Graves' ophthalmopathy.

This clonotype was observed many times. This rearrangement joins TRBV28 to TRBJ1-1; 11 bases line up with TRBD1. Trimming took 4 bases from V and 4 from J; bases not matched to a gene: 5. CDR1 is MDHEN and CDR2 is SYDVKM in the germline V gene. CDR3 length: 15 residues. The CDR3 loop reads CASSSSGTGGTEAFF. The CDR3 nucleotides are TGTGCCAGCAGTTCCTCCGGGACAGGGGGCACTGAAGCTTTCTTT.

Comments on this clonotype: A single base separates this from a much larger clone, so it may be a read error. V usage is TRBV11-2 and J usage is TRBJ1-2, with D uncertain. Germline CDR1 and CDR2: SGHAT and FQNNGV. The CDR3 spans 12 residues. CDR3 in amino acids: CASRAEEYGYIF. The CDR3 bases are TGTGCCAGCAGAGCGGAAGAATATGGCTACATCTTC.

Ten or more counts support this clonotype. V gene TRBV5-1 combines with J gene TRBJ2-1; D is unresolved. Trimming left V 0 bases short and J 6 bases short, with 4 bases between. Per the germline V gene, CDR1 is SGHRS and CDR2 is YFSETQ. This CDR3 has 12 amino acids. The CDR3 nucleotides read TGCGCCAGCAGCTTGGACCGCAATGAGCAGTTCTTC. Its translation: CASSLDRNEQFF.

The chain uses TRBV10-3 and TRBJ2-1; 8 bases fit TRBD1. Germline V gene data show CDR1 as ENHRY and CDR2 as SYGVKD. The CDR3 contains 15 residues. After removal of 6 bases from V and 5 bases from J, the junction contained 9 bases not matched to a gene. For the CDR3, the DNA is TGTGCCATCAGGGAAGGGACAGGCCAACACAATGAGCAGTTCTTC. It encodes CAIREGTGQHNEQFF.

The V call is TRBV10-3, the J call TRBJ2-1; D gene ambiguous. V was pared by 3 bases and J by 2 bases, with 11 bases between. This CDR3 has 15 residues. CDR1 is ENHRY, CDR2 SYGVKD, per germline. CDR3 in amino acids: CAISDNAVAYNEQFF. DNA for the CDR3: TGTGCCATCAGTGATAACGCCGTCGCCTACAATGAGCAGTTCTTC.

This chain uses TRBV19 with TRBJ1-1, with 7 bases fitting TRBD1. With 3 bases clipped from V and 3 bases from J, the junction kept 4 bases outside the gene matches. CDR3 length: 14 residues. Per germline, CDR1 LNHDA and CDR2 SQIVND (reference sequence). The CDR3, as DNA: TGTGCCAGTAGTATCTTTCAGGGGGACACTGAAGCTTTCTTT. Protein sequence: CASSIFQGDTEAFF.

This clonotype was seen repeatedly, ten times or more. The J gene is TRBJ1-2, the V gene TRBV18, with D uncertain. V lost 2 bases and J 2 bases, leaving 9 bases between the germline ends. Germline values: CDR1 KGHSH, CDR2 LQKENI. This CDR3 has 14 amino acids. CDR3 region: CASSPNGINYGYTF. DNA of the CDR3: TGTGCCAGCTCACCAAACGGGATCAACTATGGCTACACCTTC.

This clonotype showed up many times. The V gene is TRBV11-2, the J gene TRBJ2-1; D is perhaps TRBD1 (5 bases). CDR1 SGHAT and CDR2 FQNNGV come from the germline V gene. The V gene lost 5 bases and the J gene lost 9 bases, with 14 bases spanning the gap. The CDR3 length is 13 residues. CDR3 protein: CASSTFQGFEQFF. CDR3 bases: TGTGCCAGCAGCACCTTCCAGGGCTTTGAGCAGTTCTTC.

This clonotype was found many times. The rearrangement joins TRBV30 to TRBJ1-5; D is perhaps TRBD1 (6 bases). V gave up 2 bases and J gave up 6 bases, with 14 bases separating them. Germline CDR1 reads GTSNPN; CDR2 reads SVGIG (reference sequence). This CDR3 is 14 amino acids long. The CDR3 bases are TGTGCCTGGAGTCCCACAGGGTGGGCTCAGCCCCAGCATTTT. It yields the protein CAWSPTGWAQPQHF.

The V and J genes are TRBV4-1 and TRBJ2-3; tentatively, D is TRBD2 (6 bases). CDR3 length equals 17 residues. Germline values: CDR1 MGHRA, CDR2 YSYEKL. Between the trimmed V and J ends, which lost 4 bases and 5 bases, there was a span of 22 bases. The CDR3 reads CASSLIGVAGSVDTQYF. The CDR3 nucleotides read TGCGCCAGCAGCCTGATCGGGGTAGCCGGGAGTGTAGATACGCAGTATTTT.

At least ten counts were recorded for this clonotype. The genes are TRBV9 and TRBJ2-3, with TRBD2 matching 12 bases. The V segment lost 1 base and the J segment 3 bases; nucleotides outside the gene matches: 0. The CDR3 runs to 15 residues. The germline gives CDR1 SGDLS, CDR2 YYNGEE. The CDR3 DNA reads TGTGCCAGCAGCGTAACTAGCGGGAGGACAGATACGCAGTATTTT. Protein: CASSVTSGRTDTQYF.

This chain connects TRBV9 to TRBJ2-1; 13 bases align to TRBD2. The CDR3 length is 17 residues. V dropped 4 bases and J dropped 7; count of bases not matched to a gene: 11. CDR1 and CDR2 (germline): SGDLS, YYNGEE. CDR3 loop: CASSLGLAGASRNEQFF. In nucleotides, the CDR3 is TGTGCCAGCAGCCTCGGACTAGCGGGAGCGAGTAGGAATGAGCAGTTCTTC.

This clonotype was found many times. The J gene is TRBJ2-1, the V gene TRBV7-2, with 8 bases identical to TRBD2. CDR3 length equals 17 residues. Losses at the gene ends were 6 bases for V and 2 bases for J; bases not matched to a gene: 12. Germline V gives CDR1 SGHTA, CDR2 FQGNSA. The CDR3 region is CASSLHSGTSTYNEQFF. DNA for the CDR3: TGTGCCAGCAGTTTACATAGCGGGACCTCGACCTACAATGAGCAGTTCTTC.

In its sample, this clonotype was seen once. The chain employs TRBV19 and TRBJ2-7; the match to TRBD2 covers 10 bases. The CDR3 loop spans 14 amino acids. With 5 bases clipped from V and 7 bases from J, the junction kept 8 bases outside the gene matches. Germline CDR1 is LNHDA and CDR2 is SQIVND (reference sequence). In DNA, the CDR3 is TGTGCCAGTAGTTCCAGCGGGAGGGCCCGGGAGCAGTACTTC. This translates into CASSSSGRAREQYF.

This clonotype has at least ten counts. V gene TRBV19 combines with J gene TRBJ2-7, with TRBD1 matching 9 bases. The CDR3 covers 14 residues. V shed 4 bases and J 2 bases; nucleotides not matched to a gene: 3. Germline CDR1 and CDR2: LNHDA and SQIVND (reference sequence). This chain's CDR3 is CASSTGQGAYEQYF. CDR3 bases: TGTGCCAGTAGTACGGGACAGGGAGCCTACGAGCAGTACTTC.

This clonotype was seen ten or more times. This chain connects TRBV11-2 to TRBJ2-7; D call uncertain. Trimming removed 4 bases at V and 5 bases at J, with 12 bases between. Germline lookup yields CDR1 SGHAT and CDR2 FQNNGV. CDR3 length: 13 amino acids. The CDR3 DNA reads TGTGCCAGCAGCTCGGCCCAGGCGCACGAGCAGTACTTC. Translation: CASSSAQAHEQYF.

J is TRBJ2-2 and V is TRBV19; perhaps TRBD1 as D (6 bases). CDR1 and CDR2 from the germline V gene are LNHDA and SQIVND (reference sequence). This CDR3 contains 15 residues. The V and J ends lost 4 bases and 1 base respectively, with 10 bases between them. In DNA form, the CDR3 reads TGTGCCAGTAGTAGAGGACAGATGAACACCGGGGAGCTGTTTTTT. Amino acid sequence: CASSRGQMNTGELFF.

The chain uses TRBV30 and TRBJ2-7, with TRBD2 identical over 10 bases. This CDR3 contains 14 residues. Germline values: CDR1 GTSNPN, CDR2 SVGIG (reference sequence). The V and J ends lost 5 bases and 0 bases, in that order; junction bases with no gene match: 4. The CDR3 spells CAWDASGSSYEQYF. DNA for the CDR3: TGTGCCTGGGACGCTAGCGGGAGCTCCTACGAGCAGTACTTC.

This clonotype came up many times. In DNA, the CDR3 is TGTGCCAGCAGCCCCACGGTGCGGGAGAGCGCCAGCTCCTACGAGCAGTACTTC. Translation gives CASSPTVRESASSYEQYF. The chain carries TRBV6-1 and TRBJ2-7, with TRBD2 identical over 7 bases. The V and J ends lost 6 bases and 0 bases, in that order; junction bases with no gene match: 17. The germline V gene encodes CDR1 MNHNS and CDR2 SASEGT. The CDR3 is made up of 18 amino acids.

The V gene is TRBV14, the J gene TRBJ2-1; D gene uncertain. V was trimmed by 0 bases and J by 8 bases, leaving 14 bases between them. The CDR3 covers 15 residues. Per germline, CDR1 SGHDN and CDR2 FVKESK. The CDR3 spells CASSQENTQAYEQFF. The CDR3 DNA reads TGTGCCAGCAGCCAAGAAAATACTCAGGCGTATGAGCAGTTCTTC.

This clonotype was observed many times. The CDR3: CASSDREDTEAFF. DNA of the CDR3: TGTGCCAGCAGCGACAGGGAAGACACTGAAGCTTTCTTT. The chain links TRBV2 to TRBJ1-1, with 7 bases matching TRBD1. The germline gives CDR1 SNHLY, CDR2 FYNNEI. The ends lost 6 bases at V and 3 bases at J; junction bases unmatched: 4. The CDR3 has 13 amino acids.

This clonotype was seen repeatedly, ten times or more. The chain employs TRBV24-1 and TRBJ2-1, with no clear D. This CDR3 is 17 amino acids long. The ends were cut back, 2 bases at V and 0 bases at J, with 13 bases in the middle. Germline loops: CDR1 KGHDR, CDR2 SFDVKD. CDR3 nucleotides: TGTGCCACCAGTGATTCGTACACCCGGAGCTCCTACAATGAGCAGTTCTTC. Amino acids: CATSDSYTRSSYNEQFF.

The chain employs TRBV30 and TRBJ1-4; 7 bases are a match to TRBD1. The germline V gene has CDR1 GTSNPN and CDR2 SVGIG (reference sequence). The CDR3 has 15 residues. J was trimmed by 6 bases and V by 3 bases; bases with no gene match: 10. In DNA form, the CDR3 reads TGTGCCTGGAGCACTTCACAGGGGAAGCATGAAAAACTGTTTTTT. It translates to CAWSTSQGKHEKLFF.

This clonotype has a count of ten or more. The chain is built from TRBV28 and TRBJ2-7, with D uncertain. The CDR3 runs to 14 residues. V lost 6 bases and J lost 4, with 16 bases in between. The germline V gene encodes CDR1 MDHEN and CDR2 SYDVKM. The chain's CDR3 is CASSPVESPYEQYF. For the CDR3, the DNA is TGTGCCAGCAGCCCCGTCGAGTCTCCGTACGAGCAGTACTTC.

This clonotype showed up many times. CDR3 protein: CASNRAGSSYEQYF. DNA for the CDR3: TGTGCCAGCAACCGGGCGGGGAGCTCCTACGAGCAGTACTTC. The chain is built from TRBV7-8 and TRBJ2-7; D is perhaps TRBD2 (6 bases). The germline V gene has CDR1 SGHVS and CDR2 FQNEAQ. The CDR3 length is 14 residues. Trimming removed 7 bases at V and 0 bases at J, with 13 bases between.

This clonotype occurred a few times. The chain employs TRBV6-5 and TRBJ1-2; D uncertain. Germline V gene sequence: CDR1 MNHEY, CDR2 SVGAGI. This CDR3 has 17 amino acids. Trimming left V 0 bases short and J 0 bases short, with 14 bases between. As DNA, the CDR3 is TGTGCCAGCAGTTACTCGAATCGGGCCACGTCTAACTATGGCTACACCTTC. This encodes CASSYSNRATSNYGYTF.

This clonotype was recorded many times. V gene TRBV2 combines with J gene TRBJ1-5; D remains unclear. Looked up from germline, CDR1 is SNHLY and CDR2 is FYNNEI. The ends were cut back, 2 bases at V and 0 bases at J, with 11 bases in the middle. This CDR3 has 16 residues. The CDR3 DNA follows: TGTGCCAGCAGTGAAAGTGGTGTAAATAGCAATCAGCCCCAGCATTTT. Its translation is CASSESGVNSNQPQHF.

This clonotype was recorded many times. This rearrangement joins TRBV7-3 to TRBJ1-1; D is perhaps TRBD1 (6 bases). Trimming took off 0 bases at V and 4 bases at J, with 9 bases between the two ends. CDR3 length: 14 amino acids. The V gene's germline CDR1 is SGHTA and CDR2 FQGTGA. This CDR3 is CASSLTGGPTEAFF. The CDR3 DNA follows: TGTGCCAGCAGCTTAACAGGGGGACCCACTGAAGCTTTCTTT. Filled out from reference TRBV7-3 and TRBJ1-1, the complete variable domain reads GAGVSQTPSNKVTEKGKYVELRCDPISGHTALYWYRQSLGQGPEFLIYFQGTGAADDSGLPNDRFFAVRPEGSVSTLKIQRTERGDSAVYLCASSLTGGPTEAFFGQGTRLTVV.